This record looks at one T cell receptor beta chain sequence and its context. CDR1 LNHNV and CDR2 YYDKDF come from the germline V gene (reference sequence). V lost 5 bases and J lost 0; bases outside the gene matches: 8. The CDR3 consists of 17 residues. This entry is derived from a study of preoperative IRX-2 immunotherapy in early breast cancer. Clones were read by immunoSEQ multiplex PCR, and TCRdb kept only the in-frame ones, dropping some. The sample includes roughly 93,000 clones, 80% to 90% seen only once; the top ten take about 2%. Noted treatment: preoperative locoregional IRX-2 cytokine immunotherapy. Patients received preoperative, locoregional IRX-2 cytokine immunotherapy in a phase Ib study.

The source was tumor tissue, collected after IRX-2 immunotherapy. The V call is TRBV15, the J call TRBJ1-3; 9 bases match TRBD1. This receptor was identified in a human donor with breast cancer. The DNA for the CDR3 is TGTGCCACCAGCCGACCCCGGACAGGGGACTCTGGAAACACCATATATTTT. Translating it yields CATSRPRTGDSGNTIYF.